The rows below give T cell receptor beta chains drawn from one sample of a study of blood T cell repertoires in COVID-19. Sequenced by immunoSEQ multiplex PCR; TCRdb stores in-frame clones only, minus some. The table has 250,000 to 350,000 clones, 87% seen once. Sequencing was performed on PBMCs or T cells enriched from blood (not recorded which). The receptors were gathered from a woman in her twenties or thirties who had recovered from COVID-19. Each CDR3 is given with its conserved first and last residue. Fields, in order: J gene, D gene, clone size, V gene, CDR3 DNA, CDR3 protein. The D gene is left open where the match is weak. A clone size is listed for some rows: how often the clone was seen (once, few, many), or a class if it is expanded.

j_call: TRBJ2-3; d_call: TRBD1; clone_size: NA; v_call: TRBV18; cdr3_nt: TGTGCCAGCTCACCTATACACAGGGGGCCCACAGATACGCAGTATTTT; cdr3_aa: CASSPIHRGPTDTQYF
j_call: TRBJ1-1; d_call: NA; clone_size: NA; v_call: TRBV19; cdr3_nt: TGTGCCAGTAGTCAATACACTGAAGCTTTCTTT; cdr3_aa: CASSQYTEAFF
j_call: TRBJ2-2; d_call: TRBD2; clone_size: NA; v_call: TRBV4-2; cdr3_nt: TGTGCCAGCAGCCTTCTAGCGGGGGACACCGGGGAGCTGTTTTTT; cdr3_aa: CASSLLAGDTGELFF
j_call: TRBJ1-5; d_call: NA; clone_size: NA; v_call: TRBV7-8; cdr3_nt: TGTGCCAGCAGCTTGGGGCAGGGACTTCAGCCCCAGCATTTT; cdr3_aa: CASSLGQGLQPQHF
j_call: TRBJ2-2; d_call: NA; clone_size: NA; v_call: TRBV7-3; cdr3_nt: TGTGCCAGCAGCAGAACAGGGTCCGGGGAGCTGTTTTTT; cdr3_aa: CASSRTGSGELFF
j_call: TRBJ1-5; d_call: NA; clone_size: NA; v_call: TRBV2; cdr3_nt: TGTGCCAGCAGTGTGGCCGGGTGGCCCCAGCATTTT; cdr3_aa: CASSVAGWPQHF
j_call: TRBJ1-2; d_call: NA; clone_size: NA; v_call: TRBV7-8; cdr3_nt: TGTGCCAGCAGCTCGCGGAACTATGGCTACACCTTC; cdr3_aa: CASSSRNYGYTF
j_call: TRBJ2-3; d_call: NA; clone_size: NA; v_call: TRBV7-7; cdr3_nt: TGTGCTAGCAGCTTAGGTGGGGAGGATACGCAGTATTTT; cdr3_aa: CASSLGGEDTQYF
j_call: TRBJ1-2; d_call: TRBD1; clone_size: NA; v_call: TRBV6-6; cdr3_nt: TGTGCCAGCAGTCCAAAAGCAGGGGGCGGCTATGGCTACACCTTC; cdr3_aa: CASSPKAGGGYGYTF
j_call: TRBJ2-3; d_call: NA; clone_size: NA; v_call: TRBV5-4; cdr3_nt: TGTGCCAGCAGCAGACTGCGGGGCACCTATACAGATACGCAGTATTTT; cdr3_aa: CASSRLRGTYTDTQYF
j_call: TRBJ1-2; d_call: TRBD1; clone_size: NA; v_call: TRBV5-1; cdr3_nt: TGCGCCAGCAGCTTAGGTGGGGGACAGGGTATTGGTTATGGCTACACCTTC; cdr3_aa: CASSLGGGQGIGYGYTF
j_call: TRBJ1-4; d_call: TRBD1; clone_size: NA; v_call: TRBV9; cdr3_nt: TGTGCCAGCTCCAGATCGACAGGGGGCAATGAAAAACTGTTTTTT; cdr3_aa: CASSRSTGGNEKLFF
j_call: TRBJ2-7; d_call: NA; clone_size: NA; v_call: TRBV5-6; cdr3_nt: TGTGCCAGCAGCTTCCAGACCTACGAGCAGTACTTC; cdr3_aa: CASSFQTYEQYF
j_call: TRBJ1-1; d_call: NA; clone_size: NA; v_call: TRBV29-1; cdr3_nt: TGCAGCGTTCACGGCAGGTTGACCAACACTGAAGCTTTCTTT; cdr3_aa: CSVHGRLTNTEAFF
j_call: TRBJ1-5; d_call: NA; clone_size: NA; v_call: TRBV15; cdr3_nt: TGTGCCACCAGCAGATCAGGGATGTCAAATCAGCCCCAGCATTTT; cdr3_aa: CATSRSGMSNQPQHF
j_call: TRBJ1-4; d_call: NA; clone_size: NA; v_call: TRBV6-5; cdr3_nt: TGTGCCAGCAGAAAGCGTGTAGCTAATGAAAAACTGTTTTTT; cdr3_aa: CASRKRVANEKLFF
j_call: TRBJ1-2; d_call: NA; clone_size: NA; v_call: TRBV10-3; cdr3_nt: TGTGCCAGCCGACAGGACACCAACTATGGCTACACCTTC; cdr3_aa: CASRQDTNYGYTF
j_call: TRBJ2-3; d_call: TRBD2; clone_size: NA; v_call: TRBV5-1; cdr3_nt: TGCGCCAGCAGCCCCCGGACTAGCGGGGAGGATACGCAGTATTTT; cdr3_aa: CASSPRTSGEDTQYF
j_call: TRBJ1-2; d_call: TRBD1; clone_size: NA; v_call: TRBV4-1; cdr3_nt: TGCGCCAGCAGCCAAGACCGGACAGGGGGCAATGGCTACACCTTC; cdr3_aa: CASSQDRTGGNGYTF
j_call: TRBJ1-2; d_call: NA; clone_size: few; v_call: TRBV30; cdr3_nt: TGTGCCTGGAAACCACAGCTGAGCCATGGCTACACCTTC; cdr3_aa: CAWKPQLSHGYTF
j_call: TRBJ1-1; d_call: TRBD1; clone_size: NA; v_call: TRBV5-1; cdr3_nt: TGCGCCAGCAGCCCAGGGACAGGGATGAACACTGAAGCTTTCTTT; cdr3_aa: CASSPGTGMNTEAFF
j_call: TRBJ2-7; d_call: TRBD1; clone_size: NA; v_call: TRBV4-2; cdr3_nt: TGTGCCAGCAGCCAAGTACCGGGACAGGGACATTCCTACGAGCAGTACTTC; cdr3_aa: CASSQVPGQGHSYEQYF
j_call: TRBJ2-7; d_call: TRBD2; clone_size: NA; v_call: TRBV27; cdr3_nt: TGTGCCAGCAGTTACCCCCTCGCGGGGGACCCTTACGAGCAGTACTTC; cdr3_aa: CASSYPLAGDPYEQYF
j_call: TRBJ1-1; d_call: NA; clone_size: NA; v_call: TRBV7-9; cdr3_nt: TGTGCCAGCAGCTCGGGTCGCGGACAGAGGACTGAAGCTTTCTTT; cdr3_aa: CASSSGRGQRTEAFF
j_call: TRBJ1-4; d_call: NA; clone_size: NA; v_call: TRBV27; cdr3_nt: TGTGCCAGCAAAGGGGAAGGGGCCTATTGGGAAAAACTGTTTTTT; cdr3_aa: CASKGEGAYWEKLFF
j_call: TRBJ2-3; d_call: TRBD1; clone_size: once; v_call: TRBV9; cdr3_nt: TGTGCCAGCAGCGTAGGGACAGGGGGCACAGATACGCAGTATTTT; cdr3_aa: CASSVGTGGTDTQYF
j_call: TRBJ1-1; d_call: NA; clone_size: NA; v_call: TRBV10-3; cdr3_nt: TGTGCCACCAAGAACCCGGACAGGAACACTGAAGCTTTCTTT; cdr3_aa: CATKNPDRNTEAFF
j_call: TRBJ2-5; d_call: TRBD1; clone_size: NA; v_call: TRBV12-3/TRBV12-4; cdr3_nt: TGTGCCAGCAGTTTCGACAGGGAAGAGACCCAGTACTTC; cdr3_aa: CASSFDREETQYF
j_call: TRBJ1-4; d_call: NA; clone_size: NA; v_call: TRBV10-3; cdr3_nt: TGTGCCATCAGTGAGAGAGGAGTAGGTGAAAAACTGTTTTTT; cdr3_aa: CAISERGVGEKLFF
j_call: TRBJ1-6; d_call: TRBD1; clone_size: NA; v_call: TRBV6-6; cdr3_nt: TGTGCCAGCAGACCGGGGACAGATAATTCACCCCTCCACTTT; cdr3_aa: CASRPGTDNSPLHF
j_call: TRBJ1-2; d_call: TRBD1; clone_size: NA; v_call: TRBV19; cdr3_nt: TGTGCCAGTAGAGAGACAGGGGGCGACTATGGCTACACCTTC; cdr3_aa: CASRETGGDYGYTF
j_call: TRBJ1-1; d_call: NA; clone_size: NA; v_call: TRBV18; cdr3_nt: TGTGCCAGCTCTCCCAAGGACACCACTTCGGGAGCTTTCTTT; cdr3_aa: CASSPKDTTSGAFF
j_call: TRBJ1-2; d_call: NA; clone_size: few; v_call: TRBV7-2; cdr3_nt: TGTGCCAGTATAGACCAGGGGAAGTTCGGCTACACCTTC; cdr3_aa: CASIDQGKFGYTF
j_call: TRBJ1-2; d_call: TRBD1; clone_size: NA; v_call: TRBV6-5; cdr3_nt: TGTGCCAGCAGCCTAACAGGGGATGGTGGCTACACCTTC; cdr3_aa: CASSLTGDGGYTF
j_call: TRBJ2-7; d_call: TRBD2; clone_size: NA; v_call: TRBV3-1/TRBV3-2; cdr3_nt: TGTGCCAGCAGCCAAGTTAGCGGGGGATTTGAGCAGTACTTC; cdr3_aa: CASSQVSGGFEQYF
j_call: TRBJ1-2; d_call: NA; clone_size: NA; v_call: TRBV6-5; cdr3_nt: TGTGCTTCCCAGCGGGGGGTTTTCACCTTC; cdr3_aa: CASQRGVFTF
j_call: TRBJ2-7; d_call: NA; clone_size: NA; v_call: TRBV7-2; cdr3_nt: TGTGCCAGCAGCCCGGGGATGGTGGCCTACGAGCAGTACTTC; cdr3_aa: CASSPGMVAYEQYF
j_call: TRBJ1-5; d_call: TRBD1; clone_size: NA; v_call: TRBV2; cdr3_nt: TGTGCCAGCAGCGCAGGACAGGGAGCAGGGCCCCAGCATTTT; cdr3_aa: CASSAGQGAGPQHF
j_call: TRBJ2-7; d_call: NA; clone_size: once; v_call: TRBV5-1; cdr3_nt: TGCGCCAGCAGCTTGGTGAGCCCCAGGGGATCGGGGGAGCAGTACTTC; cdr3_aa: CASSLVSPRGSGEQYF